This T cell receptor beta chain derives from a study of blood T cells in healthy people across ages. This clonotype was seen only a few times. Primers used in a second PCR of roughly 7 to 12 cycles were a sample-barcoded 5' primer and a J-beta primer mix. Sequencing recovered at least 2.5 million CDR3-containing paired-end reads from each sample. In TCRdb, the 5' RACE reads were re-called with MiXCR into one record per CDR3 protein. The repertoire includes 650,000 to 700,000 distinct CDR3 sequences, about 30% of them detected once, and 15% to 19% sits in the top ten. Looked up from germline, CDR1 is LNHNV and CDR2 is YYDKDF (reference sequence). With V trimmed by 0 bases and J by 5 bases, 4 bases remained unmatched. The CDR3 runs to 15 residues.

J is TRBJ2-5 and V is TRBV15, with TRBD2 matching over 9 bases. Sample: blood. The TCR originated in a woman of 80 years or more in good health. The CDR3: CATSRDRAGGETQYF. As DNA, the CDR3 is TGTGCCACCAGCAGAGATCGGGCGGGGGGGGAGACCCAGTACTTC.